This passage covers 8 T cell receptor beta chains from one sample sequenced in a study of T cell repertoires in cytomegalovirus infection. These receptors have no known antigen. TCRdb fed the reads into MiXCR, producing one record per CDR3 protein. The data hold about 570,000 distinct CDR3 sequences, with around 40% observed a single time. Sequencing was performed on cultured PBMCs, taken from culture after CMV antigen stimulation. The source of these receptors is a human donor in good health (CMV status not recorded). Some clones in this sample may be carry-over from other donors' samples.

J is TRBJ1-1 and V is TRBV19; no reliable D call. The germline CDR1 and CDR2 sequences are LNHDA and SQIVND (reference sequence). Trimming stripped 0 bases from V and 1 base from J, with 9 bases between. The CDR3 loop spans 15 amino acids. Here the CDR3 reads CASSIDPQPNTEAFF. The CDR3 DNA follows: TGTGCCAGTAGTATAGATCCACAGCCGAACACTGAAGCTTTCTTT.

A remark on this clonotype: A read error may account for a junction end that differs from germline. The J gene is TRBJ2-1, the V gene TRBV2, with TRBD2 identical over 10 bases. Germline CDR1 SNHLY, CDR2 FYNNEI. This CDR3 is 16 amino acids long. The CDR3 coding sequence is TGTGCCAGCAGGGGTAGCGGGGGGCTCTCCTGCAATGAGCAGTTCTTC. It translates to CASRGSGGLSCNEQFF.

The CDR3 region has the DNA TGTGCCAGCGGCCGGACAGCCTGGGATTCACCCCTCCACTTT. Protein product: CASGRTAWDSPLHF. This chain joins TRBV6-2 or TRBV6-3 and TRBJ1-6; D is perhaps TRBD1 (6 bases). Germline V gives CDR1 MNHEY, CDR2 SVGEGT. The V end was cut by 8 bases, the J end by 8 bases, with 16 bases between. This CDR3 contains 14 residues.

The rearrangement links TRBV7-2 to TRBJ1-1; no firm D call. Germline assignment: CDR1 SGHTA and CDR2 FQGNSA. This CDR3 contains 14 residues. Trimming stripped 3 bases from V and 1 base from J, with 9 bases between. DNA for the CDR3: TGTGCCAGCAGCTTTCTGGGCGGGAACACTGAAGCTTTCTTT. Translated: CASSFLGGNTEAFF.

V usage is TRBV5-8 and J usage is TRBJ2-2, with a tentative D call TRBD1 (6 bases). The V gene lost 0 bases and the J gene lost 5 bases, with 11 bases spanning the gap. The CDR3 contains 15 residues. The germline gives CDR1 SGHTS, CDR2 YDEGEE. The CDR3 sequence: CASSLDWGQTGELFF. The CDR3 region has the DNA TGTGCCAGCAGCTTGGATTGGGGGCAAACCGGGGAGCTGTTTTTT. Looking up the rest from reference TRBV5-8 and TRBJ2-2 gives the full variable domain: EAGVTQSPTHLIKTRGQQATLRCSPISGHTSVYWYQQALGLGLQFLLWYDEGEERNRGNFPPRFSGRQFPNYSSELNVNALELEDSALYLCASSLDWGQTGELFFGEGSRLTVL.

The chain is built from TRBV12-3 or TRBV12-4 and TRBJ1-4; D unresolved. Trimming stripped 6 bases from V and 7 bases from J, with 9 bases between. CDR3 length: 12 residues. This CDR3 is CASSPAGEKLFF. For the CDR3, the DNA is TGTGCCAGCAGCCCTGCGGGTGAAAAACTGTTTTTT.

This clonotype showed up many times. The chain carries TRBV7-2 and TRBJ1-3; possibly TRBD1 for D (5 bases). CDR1 and CDR2 from the germline V gene are SGHTA and FQGNSA. Trimming removed 1 base at V and 9 bases at J, with 19 bases between. The CDR3 totals 16 residues. The CDR3 loop reads CASSLEGSSFRSTIYF. CDR3 nucleotides: TGTGCCAGCAGCTTAGAGGGGAGTTCTTTTCGTAGCACCATATATTTT.

The rearrangement uses TRBV19 and TRBJ1-1; a possible D gene is TRBD1 (5 bases). Deletions cut 7 bases from V and 9 bases from J, with 12 bases between. CDR1 and CDR2 (germline): LNHDA, SQIVND (reference sequence). The CDR3 extends over 11 amino acids. CDR3 bases: TGTGCCAGTACCCGGGGCGGTCAAGCTTTCTTT. As protein: CASTRGGQAFF.